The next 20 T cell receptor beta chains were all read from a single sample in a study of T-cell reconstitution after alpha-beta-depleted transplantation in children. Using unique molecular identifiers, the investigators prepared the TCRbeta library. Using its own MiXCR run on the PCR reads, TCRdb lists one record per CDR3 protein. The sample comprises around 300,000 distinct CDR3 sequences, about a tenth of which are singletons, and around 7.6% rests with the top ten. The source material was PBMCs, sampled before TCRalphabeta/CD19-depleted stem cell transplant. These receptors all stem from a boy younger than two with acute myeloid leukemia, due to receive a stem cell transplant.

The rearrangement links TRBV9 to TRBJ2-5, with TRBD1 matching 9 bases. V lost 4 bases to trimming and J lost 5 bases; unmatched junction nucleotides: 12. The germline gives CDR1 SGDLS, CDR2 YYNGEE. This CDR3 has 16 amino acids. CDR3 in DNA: TGTGCCAGCAGCAAACAGGGGGCACCACCAGGGGAGACCCAGTACTTC. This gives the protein CASSKQGAPPGETQYF.

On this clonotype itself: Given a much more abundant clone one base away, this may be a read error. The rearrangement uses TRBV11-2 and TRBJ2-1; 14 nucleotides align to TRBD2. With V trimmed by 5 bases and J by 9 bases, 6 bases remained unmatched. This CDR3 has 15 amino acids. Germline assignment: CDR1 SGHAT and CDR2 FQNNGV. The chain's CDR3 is CASSRLAGGRIEQFF. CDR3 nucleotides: TGTGCCAGCAGCAGACTAGCGGGAGGGCGAATTGAGCAGTTCTTC.

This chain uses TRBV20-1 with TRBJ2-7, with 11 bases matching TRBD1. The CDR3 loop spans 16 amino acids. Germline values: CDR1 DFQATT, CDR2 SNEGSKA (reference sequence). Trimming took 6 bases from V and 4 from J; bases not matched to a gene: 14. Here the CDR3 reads CSALDRGPSRGYEQYF. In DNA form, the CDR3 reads TGCAGTGCCCTGGACAGGGGGCCTTCCCGAGGATACGAGCAGTACTTC.

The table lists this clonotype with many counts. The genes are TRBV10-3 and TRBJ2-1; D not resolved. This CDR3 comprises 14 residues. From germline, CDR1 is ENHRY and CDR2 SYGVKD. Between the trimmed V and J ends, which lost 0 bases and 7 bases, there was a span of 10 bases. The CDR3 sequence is CAISESNKQNEQFF. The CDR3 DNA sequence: TGTGCCATCAGTGAGTCGAATAAGCAAAATGAGCAGTTCTTC.

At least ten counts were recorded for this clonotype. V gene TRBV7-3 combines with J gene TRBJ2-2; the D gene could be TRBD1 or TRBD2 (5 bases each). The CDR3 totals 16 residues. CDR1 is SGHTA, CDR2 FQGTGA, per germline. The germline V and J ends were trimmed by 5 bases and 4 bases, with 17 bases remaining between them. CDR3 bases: TGTGCCAGCAGCCCCGGGACGTGGGGGAGCACCGGGGAGCTGTTTTTT. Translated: CASSPGTWGSTGELFF.

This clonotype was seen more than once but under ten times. CDR3 nucleotide sequence: TGTGCCAGCAGTTACCGGGACAGGGATGACTACACCTTC. Translating it yields CASSYRDRDDYTF. J is TRBJ1-2 and V is TRBV6-5, with 9 bases fitting TRBD1. The CDR3 is 13 amino acids. Germline-derived CDR1 and CDR2 are MNHEY and SVGAGI. V shed 2 bases, J shed 10 bases, and the junction held 5 bases outside the gene matches.

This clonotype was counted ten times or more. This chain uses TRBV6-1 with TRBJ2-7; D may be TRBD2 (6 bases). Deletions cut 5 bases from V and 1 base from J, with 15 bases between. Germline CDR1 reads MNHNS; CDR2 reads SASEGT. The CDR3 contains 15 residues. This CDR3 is CASSPSRRESYEQYF. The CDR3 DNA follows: TGTGCCAGCAGTCCATCTAGGAGGGAATCCTACGAGCAGTACTTC.

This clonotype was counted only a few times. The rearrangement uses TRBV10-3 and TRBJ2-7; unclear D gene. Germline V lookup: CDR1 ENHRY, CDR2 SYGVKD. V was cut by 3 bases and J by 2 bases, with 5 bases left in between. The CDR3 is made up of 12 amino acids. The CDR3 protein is CAISDYTYEQYF. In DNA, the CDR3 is TGTGCCATCAGTGACTATACCTACGAGCAGTACTTC.

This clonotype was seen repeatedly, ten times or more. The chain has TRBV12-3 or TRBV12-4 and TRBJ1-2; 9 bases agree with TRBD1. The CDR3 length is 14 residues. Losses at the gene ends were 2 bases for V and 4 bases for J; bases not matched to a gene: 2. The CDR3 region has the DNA TGTGCCAGCAGTTTAAGGGACAGGGCCTATGGCTACACCTTC. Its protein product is CASSLRDRAYGYTF.

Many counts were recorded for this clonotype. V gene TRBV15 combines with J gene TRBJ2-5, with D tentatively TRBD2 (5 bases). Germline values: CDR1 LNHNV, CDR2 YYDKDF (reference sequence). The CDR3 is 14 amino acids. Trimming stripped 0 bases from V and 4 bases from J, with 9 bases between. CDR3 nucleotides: TGTGCCACCAGCAGAGACCTAGCAGGAGAGACCCAGTACTTC. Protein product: CATSRDLAGETQYF.

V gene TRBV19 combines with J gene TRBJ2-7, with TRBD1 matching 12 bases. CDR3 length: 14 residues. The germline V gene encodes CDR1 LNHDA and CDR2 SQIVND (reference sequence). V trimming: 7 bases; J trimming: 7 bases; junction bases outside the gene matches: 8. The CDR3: CASNPGQGAIEQYF. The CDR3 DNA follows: TGTGCCAGTAATCCGGGACAGGGGGCGATTGAGCAGTACTTC.

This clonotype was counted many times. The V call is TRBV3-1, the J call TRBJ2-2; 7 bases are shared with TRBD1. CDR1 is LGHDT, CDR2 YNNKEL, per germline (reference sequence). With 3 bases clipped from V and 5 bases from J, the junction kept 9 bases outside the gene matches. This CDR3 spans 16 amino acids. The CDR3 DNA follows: TGTGCCAGCAGCCAGGGGGCTGACAGGGAAACCGGGGAGCTGTTTTTT. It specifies CASSQGADRETGELFF.

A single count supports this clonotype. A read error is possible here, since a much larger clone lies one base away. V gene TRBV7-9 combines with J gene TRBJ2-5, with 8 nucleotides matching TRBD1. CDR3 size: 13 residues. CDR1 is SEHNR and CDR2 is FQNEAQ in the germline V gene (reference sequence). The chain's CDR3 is CASTPDREEPQYF. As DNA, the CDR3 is TGTGCCAGCACCCCGGACAGGGAAGAGCCCCAGTACTTC.

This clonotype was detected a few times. The DNA of the CDR3 is TGTGCCAGCAGCCCCTGGTGGGACACCCCGCAGACTAGCGGGAGATCGAACAATGAGCAGTTCTTC. It encodes CASSPWWDTPQTSGRSNNEQFF. The rearrangement links TRBV4-2 to TRBJ2-1; 12 bases agree with TRBD2. The V gene end was trimmed by 4 bases and the J gene end by 5 bases; junction bases not matched to a gene: 24. The CDR3 is 22 residues long. In germline, CDR1 is LGHNA, CDR2 YNFKEQ.

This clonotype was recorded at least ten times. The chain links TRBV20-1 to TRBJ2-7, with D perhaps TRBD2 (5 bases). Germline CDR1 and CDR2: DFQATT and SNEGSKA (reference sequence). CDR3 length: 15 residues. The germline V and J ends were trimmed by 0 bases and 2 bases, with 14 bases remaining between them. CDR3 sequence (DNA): TGCAGTGCTAGAGACCCGGGATCAGGAGCCTACGAGCAGTACTTC. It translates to CSARDPGSGAYEQYF.

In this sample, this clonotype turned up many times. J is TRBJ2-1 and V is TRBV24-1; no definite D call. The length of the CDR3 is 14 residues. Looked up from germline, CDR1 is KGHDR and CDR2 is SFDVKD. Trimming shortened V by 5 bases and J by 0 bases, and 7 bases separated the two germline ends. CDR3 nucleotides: TGTGCCACCAGTGCCTGGGACTCCTACAATGAGCAGTTCTTC. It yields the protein CATSAWDSYNEQFF.

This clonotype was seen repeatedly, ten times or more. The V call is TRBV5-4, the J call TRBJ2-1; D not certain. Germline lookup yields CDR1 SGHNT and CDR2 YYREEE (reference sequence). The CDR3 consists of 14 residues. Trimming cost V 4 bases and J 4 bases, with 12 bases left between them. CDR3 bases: TGTGCCAGCAGCCCCTATACATCATACAATGAGCAGTTCTTC. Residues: CASSPYTSYNEQFF.

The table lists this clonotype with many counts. CDR3 loop: CASSPTPGSGGTQYF. In DNA, the CDR3 is TGCGCCAGCAGCCCTACCCCGGGATCTGGGGGGACCCAGTACTTC. The chain recombines TRBV5-1 with TRBJ2-5; the D gene could be TRBD1 or TRBD2 (5 bases each). The germline CDR1 and CDR2 sequences are SGHRS and YFSETQ. The CDR3 runs 15 residues. The V end lost 4 bases, the J end lost 7 bases, and 20 bases lay between the germline ends.

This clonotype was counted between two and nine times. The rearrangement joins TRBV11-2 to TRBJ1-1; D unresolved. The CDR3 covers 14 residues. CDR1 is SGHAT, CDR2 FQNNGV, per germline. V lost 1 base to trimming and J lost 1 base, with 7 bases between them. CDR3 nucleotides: TGTGCCAGCAGCTTAGTACTCGAGAACACTGAAGCTTTCTTT. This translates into CASSLVLENTEAFF.

In nucleotides, the CDR3 is TGTGCCTGGAGTGCGGGACAGGGAGTTGACTACGAGCAGTACTTC. Its translation: CAWSAGQGVDYEQYF. The J gene is TRBJ2-7, the V gene TRBV30, with TRBD1 identical over 9 bases. With 1 base clipped from V and 3 bases from J, the junction kept 7 bases outside the gene matches. Germline V CDR1 and CDR2: GTSNPN, SVGIG (reference sequence). The CDR3 covers 15 residues.